The 6 T cell receptor beta chains reported below all come from one sample, sequenced in a study of siplizumab effects on memory and regulatory T cells. Clones were read by immunoSEQ multiplex PCR, and TCRdb kept only the in-frame ones, dropping some. The data hold around 100,000 clones, with 94% observed a single time. Sequenced: non-Treg CD4+ T cells sorted from blood. The receptor set was obtained from a human donor in good health.

Turning to this clone: The sample has other DNA sequences that encode this CDR3 too. The V call is TRBV5-1, the J call TRBJ2-3; D is unclear. V shed 0 bases and J shed 5 bases, with 10 bases lying between them. The CDR3 runs 14 residues. Germline V gives CDR1 SGHRS, CDR2 YFSETQ. The CDR3 region has the DNA TGCGCCAGCAGCTTGGGACTCCCGGGAGATACGCAGTATTTT. As protein: CASSLGLPGDTQYF.

The V gene is TRBV5-4, the J gene TRBJ2-7; a possible D gene is TRBD2 (6 bases). The length of the CDR3 is 15 residues. The V end was cut by 0 bases, the J end by 0 bases, with 10 bases between. Germline V lookup: CDR1 SGHNT, CDR2 YYREEE (reference sequence). This chain's CDR3 is CASSLAGLLSYEQYF. In DNA, the CDR3 is TGTGCCAGCAGCTTGGCAGGACTACTCTCCTACGAGCAGTACTTC.

The chain combines TRBV4-1 with TRBJ1-4; D unclear. The ends were cut back, 1 base at V and 8 bases at J, with 17 bases in the middle. This CDR3 contains 16 residues. Germline V lookup: CDR1 MGHRA, CDR2 YSYEKL. This CDR3 is CASSQVTLLAREKLFF. The CDR3 DNA follows: TGCGCCAGCAGCCAAGTAACCCTTCTAGCGAGGGAAAAACTGTTTTTT.

This clone was counted a single time. The rearrangement joins TRBV5-4 to TRBJ2-7; no definite D call. Germline V gives CDR1 SGHNT, CDR2 YYREEE (reference sequence). The CDR3 spans 13 residues. V shed 3 bases and J shed 2 bases, with 9 bases lying between them. For the CDR3, the DNA is TGTGCCAGCAGCTCTTTAGCCACCTACGAGCAGTACTTC. It codes for CASSSLATYEQYF.

The chain has TRBV11-3 and TRBJ2-1; 9 nucleotides agree with TRBD2. The CDR3 consists of 15 residues. From germline, CDR1 is SGHNT and CDR2 YENEEA. Germline trimming cut 1 base from V and 7 bases from J; bases unmatched to any gene: 5. CDR3 DNA: TGTGCCAGCAGCTTAGGTCTAGCGGGAACAAATGAGCAGTTCTTC. Translated: CASSLGLAGTNEQFF.

V usage is TRBV29-1 and J usage is TRBJ2-2, with D perhaps TRBD1 (6 bases). V gave up 5 bases and J gave up 7 bases, with 20 bases separating them. This CDR3 is 15 amino acids long. Germline-derived CDR1 and CDR2 are SQVTM and ANQGSEA. In nucleotides, the CDR3 is TGCAGCGTTCGGGACACCATCCAGGGAAGCGGGGAGCTGTTTTTT. Translated, it gives CSVRDTIQGSGELFF.